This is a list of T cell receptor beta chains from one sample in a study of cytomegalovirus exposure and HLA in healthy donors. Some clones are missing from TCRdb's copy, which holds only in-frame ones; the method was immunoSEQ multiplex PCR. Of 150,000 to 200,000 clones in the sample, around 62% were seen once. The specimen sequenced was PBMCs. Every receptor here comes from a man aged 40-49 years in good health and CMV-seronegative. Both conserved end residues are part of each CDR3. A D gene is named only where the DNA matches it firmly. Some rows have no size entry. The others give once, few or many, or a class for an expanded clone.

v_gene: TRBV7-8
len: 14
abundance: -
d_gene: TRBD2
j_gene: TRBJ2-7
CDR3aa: CASSHSGITYEQYF
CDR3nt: TGTGCCAGCAGCCATAGCGGGATCACCTACGAGCAGTACTTC

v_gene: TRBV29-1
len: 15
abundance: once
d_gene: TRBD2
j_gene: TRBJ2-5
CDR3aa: CSVDPGLANQETQYF
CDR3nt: TGCAGCGTGGACCCGGGACTAGCCAACCAAGAGACCCAGTACTTC

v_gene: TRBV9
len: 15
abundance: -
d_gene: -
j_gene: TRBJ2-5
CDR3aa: CASSVGAQNQETQYF
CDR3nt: TGTGCCAGCAGCGTGGGCGCCCAGAACCAAGAGACCCAGTACTTC

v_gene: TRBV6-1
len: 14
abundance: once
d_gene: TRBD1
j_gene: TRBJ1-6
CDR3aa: CASRPGQAQSPLHF
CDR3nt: TGTGCCAGCAGACCGGGACAGGCACAGTCACCCCTCCACTTT

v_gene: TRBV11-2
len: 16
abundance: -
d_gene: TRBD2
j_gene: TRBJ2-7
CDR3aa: CASSSWTSGSSYEQYF
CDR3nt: TGTGCCAGCAGCTCATGGACTAGCGGGAGTAGTTACGAGCAGTACTTC

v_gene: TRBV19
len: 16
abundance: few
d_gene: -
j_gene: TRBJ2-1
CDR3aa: CASSNPGQPTYNEQFF
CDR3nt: TGTGCCAGTAGTAACCCGGGACAACCAACCTACAATGAGCAGTTCTTC

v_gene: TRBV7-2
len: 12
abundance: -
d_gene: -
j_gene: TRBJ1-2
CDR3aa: CASSLAFRLYTF
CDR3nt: TGTGCCAGCAGCTTAGCGTTTCGTCTCTACACCTTC

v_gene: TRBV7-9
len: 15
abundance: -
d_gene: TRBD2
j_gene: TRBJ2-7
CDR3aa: CASSLGTSGIYEQYF
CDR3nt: TGTGCCAGCAGCCTAGGGACTAGCGGGATCTACGAGCAGTACTTC

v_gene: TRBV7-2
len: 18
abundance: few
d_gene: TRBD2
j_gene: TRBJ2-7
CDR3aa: CASSQGQGSLAGTYEQYF
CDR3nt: TGTGCCAGCAGCCAGGGTCAGGGAAGTCTAGCGGGGACCTACGAGCAGTACTTC

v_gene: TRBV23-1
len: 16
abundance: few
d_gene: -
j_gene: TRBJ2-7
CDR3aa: CASSRRREGTPYEQYF
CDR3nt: TGCGCCAGCAGTCGCCGCAGGGAAGGTACCCCCTACGAGCAGTACTTC

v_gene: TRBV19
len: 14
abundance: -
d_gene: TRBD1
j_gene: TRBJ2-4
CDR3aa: CASSNRDRGNIQYF
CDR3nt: TGTGCCAGTAGTAACCGGGACAGGGGTAACATTCAGTACTTC

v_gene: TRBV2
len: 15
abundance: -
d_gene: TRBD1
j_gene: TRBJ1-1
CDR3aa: CASRGQGSGYTEAFF
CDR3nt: TGTGCCAGCAGAGGACAGGGGAGTGGGTACACTGAAGCTTTCTTT

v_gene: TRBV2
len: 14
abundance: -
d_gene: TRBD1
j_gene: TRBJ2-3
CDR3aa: CASGKGAKTDTQYF
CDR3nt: TGTGCCAGCGGGAAGGGGGCCAAAACAGATACGCAGTATTTT

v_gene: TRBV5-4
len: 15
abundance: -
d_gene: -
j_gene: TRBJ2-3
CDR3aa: CASSLQGGWADTQYF
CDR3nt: TGTGCCAGCAGCTTGCAAGGCGGGTGGGCAGATACGCAGTATTTT

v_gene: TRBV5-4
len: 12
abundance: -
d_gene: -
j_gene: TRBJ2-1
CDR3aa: CASSLGGNEQFF
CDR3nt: TGTGCCAGCAGCTTGGGAGGCAATGAGCAGTTCTTC

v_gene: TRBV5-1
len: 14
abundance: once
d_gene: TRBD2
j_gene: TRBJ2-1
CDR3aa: CASVLGGGYNEQFF
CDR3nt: TGCGCCAGTGTCTTAGGCGGGGGATACAATGAGCAGTTCTTC

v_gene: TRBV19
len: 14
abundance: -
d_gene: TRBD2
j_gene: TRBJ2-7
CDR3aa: CASSRRAGGYEQYF
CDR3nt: TGTGCCAGTAGTAGGAGAGCGGGGGGCTACGAGCAGTACTTC

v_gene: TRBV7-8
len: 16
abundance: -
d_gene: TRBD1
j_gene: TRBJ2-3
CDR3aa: CASSRGTGLSTDTQYF
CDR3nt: TGTGCCAGCAGCCGAGGGACAGGGTTAAGCACAGATACGCAGTATTTT

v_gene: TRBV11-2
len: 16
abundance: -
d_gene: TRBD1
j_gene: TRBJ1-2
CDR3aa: CASSLSGDRGLWGYTF
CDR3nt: TGTGCCAGCAGCTTATCAGGGGACAGGGGGCTTTGGGGCTACACCTTC

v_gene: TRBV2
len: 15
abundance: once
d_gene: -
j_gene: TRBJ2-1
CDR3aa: CASSVTRPSYNEQFF
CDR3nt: TGTGCCAGCAGTGTCACTAGGCCTTCCTACAATGAGCAGTTCTTC

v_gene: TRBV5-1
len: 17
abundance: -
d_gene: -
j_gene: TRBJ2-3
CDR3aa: CASSLRVAERSTDTQYF
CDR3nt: TGCGCCAGCAGCTTGCGCGTAGCGGAGCGTAGCACAGATACGCAGTATTTT

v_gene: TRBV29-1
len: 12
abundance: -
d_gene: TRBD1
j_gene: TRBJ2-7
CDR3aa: CSARTGRSEQYF
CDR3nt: TGCAGCGCTAGGACAGGGAGATCCGAGCAGTACTTC

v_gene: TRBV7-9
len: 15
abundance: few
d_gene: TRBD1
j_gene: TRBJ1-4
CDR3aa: CSSSLRTGDFEKLFF
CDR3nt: TGTTCCAGCAGCTTAAGAACAGGGGATTTTGAAAAACTGTTTTTT

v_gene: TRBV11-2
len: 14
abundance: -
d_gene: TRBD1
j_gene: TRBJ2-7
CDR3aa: CASSSGQGLFEQYF
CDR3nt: TGTGCCAGCAGCTCGGGACAGGGGCTGTTCGAGCAGTACTTC

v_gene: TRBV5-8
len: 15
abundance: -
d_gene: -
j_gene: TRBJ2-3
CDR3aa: CASSLAQGGTDTQYF
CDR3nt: TGTGCCAGCAGCTTGGCACAGGGTGGCACAGATACGCAGTATTTT

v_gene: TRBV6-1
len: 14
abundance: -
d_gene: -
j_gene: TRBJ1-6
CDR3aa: CASSPDSLNSPLHF
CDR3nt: TGTGCCAGCAGTCCGGACAGCCTTAATTCACCCCTCCACTTT

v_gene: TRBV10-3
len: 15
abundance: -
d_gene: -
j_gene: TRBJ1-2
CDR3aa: CAISGGEDLNYGYTF
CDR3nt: TGTGCCATCAGTGGGGGGGAAGACCTCAACTATGGCTACACCTTC

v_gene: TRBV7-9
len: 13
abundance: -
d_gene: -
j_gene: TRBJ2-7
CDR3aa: CASSLGRVYEQYF
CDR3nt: TGTGCCAGCAGCTTAGGGAGGGTGTACGAGCAGTACTTC

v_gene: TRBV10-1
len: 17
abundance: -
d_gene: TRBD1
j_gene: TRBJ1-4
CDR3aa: CASTEGQANATNEKLFF
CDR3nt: TGCGCCAGCACCGAAGGACAGGCGAATGCAACTAATGAAAAACTGTTTTTT

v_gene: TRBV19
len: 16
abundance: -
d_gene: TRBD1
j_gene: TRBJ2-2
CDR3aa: CASSIGGTVTTGELFF
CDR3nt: TGTGCCAGTAGTATAGGAGGGACAGTGACCACCGGGGAGCTGTTTTTT

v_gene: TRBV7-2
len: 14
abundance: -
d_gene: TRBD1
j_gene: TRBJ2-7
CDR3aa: CASSGQGSSYEQYF
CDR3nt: TGTGCCAGCAGCGGACAGGGGAGCTCCTACGAGCAGTACTTC

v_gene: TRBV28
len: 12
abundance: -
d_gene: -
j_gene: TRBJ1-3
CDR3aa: CASSSLLRTIYF
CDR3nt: TGTGCCAGCAGTTCACTACTACGCACCATATATTTT

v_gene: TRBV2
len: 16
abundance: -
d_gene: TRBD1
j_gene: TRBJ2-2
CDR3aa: CASTDRGRDRTGELFF
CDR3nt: TGTGCCAGCACAGACAGGGGAAGGGATAGGACCGGGGAGCTGTTTTTT

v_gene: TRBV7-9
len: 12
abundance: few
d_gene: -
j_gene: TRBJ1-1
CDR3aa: CSSSLRTAQAFF
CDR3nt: TGTTCCAGCAGCCTTCGGACAGCCCAAGCTTTCTTT

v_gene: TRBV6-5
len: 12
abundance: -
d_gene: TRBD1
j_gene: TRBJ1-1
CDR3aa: CASSQGVIEAFF
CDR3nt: TGTGCCAGCAGTCAGGGGGTAATAGAAGCTTTCTTT

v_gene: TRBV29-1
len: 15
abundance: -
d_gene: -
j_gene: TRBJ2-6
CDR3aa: CSVPTGSTGANVLTF
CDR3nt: TGCAGCGTGCCTACAGGGAGCACTGGGGCCAACGTCCTGACTTTC

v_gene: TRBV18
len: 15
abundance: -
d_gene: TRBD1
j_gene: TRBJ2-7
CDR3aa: CASSPPGQGTHEQYF
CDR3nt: TGTGCCAGCTCACCCCCGGGACAGGGCACCCACGAGCAGTACTTC

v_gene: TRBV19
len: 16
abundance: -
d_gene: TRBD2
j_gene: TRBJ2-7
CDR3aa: CASSTDSGRPSYEQYF
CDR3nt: TGTGCCAGTAGTACAGATAGCGGGAGGCCCTCCTACGAGCAGTACTTC

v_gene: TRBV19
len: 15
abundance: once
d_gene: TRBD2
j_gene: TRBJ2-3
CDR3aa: CASSITSGETDTQYF
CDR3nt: TGTGCCAGTAGTATTACTAGCGGGGAGACAGATACGCAGTATTTT

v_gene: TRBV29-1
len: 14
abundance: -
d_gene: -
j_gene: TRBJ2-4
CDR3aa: CSVGLPGAKNIQYF
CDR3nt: TGCAGCGTGGGGCTACCCGGGGCCAAAAACATTCAGTACTTC

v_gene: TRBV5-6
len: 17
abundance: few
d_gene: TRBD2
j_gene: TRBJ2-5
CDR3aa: CASSLVGAGEKQETQYF
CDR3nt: TGTGCCAGCAGCTTGGTAGGAGCGGGAGAGAAACAAGAGACCCAGTACTTC

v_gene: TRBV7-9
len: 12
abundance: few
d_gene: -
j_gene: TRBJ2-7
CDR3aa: CSSSFRGYEQYF
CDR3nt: TGTTCCAGCAGCTTTCGGGGCTACGAGCAGTACTTC

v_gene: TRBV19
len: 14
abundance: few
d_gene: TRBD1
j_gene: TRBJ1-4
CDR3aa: CATKETGIGEKLFF
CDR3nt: TGTGCCACCAAGGAGACAGGGATTGGTGAAAAACTGTTTTTT

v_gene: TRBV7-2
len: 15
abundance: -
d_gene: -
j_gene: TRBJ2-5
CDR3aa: CASTRRGGVRETQYF
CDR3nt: TGTGCCAGCACCCGGAGGGGAGGAGTACGAGAGACCCAGTACTTC

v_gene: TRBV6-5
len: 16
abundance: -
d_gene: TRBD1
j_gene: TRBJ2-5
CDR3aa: CASSYVGTGGGETQYF
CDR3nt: TGTGCCAGCAGTTATGTCGGGACAGGGGGCGGGGAGACCCAGTACTTC

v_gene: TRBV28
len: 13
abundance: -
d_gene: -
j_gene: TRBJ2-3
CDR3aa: CASSPTSTDTQYF
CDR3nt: TGTGCCAGCAGTCCGACAAGCACAGATACGCAGTATTTT

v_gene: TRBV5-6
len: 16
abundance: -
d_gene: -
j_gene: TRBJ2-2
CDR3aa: CASSSDRSILTGELFF
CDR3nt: TGTGCCAGCAGCTCGGACAGATCTATCCTCACCGGGGAGCTGTTTTTT

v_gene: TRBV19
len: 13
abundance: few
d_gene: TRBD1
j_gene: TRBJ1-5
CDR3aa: CASSGQADQPQHF
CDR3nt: TGTGCCAGTAGTGGACAGGCGGATCAGCCCCAGCATTTT

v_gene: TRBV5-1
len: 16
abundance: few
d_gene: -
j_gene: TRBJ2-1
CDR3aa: CASSFVGGSSYNEQFF
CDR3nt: TGCGCCAGCAGCTTCGTTGGGGGGAGCTCCTACAATGAGCAGTTCTTC

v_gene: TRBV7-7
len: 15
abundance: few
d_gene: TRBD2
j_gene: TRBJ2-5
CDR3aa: CASSLEPSGQETQYF
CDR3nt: TGTGCTAGCAGCTTAGAACCTAGCGGCCAAGAGACCCAGTACTTC

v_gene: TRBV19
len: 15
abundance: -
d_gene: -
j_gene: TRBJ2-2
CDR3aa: CASSTTGPGTGELFF
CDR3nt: TGTGCCAGTAGTACAACAGGGCCGGGCACCGGGGAGCTGTTTTTT

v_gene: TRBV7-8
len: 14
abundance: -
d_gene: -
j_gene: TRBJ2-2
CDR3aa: CASRYSQNTGELFF
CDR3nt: TGTGCCAGCAGATATAGTCAAAACACCGGGGAGCTGTTTTTT

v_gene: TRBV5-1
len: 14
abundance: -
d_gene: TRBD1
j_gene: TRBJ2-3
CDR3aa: CASSLRTGSDTQYF
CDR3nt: TGCGCCAGCAGCTTGAGGACAGGGTCGGATACGCAGTATTTT

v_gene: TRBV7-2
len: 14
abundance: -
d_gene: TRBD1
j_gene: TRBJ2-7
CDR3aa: CASSQGTGTYEQYF
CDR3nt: TGTGCCAGCAGCCAGGGGACAGGGACCTACGAGCAGTACTTC

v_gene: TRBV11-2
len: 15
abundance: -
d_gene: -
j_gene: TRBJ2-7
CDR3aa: CASSSLAGVTYEQYF
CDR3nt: TGTGCCAGCAGCTCCTTAGCCGGGGTTACCTACGAGCAGTACTTC

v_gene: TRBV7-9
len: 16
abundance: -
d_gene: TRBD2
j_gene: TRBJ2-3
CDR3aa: CASSGRGAASTDTQYF
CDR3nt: TGTGCCAGCAGCGGGCGGGGGGCGGCTAGCACAGATACGCAGTATTTT

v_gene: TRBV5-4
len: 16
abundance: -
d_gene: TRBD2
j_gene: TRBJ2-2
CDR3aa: CASSTLRGVGTGELFF
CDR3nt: TGTGCCAGCAGCACCTTGCGGGGGGTTGGAACCGGGGAGCTGTTTTTT

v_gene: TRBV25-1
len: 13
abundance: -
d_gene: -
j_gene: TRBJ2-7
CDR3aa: CASRLNRVSEQYF
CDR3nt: TGTGCCAGCAGGTTGAACAGGGTCTCCGAGCAGTACTTC